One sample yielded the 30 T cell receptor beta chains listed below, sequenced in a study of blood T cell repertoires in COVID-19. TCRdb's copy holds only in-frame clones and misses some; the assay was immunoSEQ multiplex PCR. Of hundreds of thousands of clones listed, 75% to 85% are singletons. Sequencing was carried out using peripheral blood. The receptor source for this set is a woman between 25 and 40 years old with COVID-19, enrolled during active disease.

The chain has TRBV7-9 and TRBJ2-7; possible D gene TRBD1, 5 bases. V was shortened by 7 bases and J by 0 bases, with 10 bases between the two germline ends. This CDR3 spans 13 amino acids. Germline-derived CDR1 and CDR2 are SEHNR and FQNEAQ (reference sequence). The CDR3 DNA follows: TGTGCCAGCAACCCAGACAGCTCCTACGAGCAGTACTTC. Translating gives CASNPDSSYEQYF.

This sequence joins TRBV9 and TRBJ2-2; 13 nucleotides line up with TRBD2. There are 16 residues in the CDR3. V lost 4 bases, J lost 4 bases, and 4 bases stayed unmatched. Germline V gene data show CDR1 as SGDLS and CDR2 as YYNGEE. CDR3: CASSYGLAGVTGELFF. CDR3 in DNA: TGTGCCAGCAGCTACGGACTAGCGGGGGTCACCGGGGAGCTGTTTTTT.

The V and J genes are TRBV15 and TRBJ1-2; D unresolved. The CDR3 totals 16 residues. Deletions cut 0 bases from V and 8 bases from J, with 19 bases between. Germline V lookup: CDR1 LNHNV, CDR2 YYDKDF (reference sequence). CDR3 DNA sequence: TGTGCCACCAGCAGAGACCGTTTCGGACTAGCGGGGGGCTACACCTTC. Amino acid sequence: CATSRDRFGLAGGYTF. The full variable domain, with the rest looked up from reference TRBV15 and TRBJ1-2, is DAMVIQNPRYQVTQFGKPVTLSCSQTLNHNVMYWYQQKSSQAPKLLFHYYDKDFNNEADTPDNFQSRRPNTSFCFLDIRSPGLGDTAMYLCATSRDRFGLAGGYTFGSGTRLTVV.

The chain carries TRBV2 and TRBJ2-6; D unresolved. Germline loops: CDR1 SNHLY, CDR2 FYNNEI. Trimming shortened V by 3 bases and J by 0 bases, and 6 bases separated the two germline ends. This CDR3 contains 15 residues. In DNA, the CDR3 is TGTGCCAGCAGTGACCGCAGCTCTGGGGCCAACGTCCTGACTTTC. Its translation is CASSDRSSGANVLTF.

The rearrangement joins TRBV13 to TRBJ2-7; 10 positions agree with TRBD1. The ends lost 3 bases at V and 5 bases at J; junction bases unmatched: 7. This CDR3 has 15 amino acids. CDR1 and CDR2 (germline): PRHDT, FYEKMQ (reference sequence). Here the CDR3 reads CASSFPGQGLNEQYF. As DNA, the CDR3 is TGTGCCAGCAGCTTCCCGGGACAGGGGTTGAACGAGCAGTACTTC.

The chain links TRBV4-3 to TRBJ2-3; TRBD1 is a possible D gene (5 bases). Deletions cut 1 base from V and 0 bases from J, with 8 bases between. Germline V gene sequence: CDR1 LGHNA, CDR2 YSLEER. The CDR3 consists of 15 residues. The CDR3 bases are TGCGCCAGCAGCCAAGCCAGGGATAGCACAGATACGCAGTATTTT. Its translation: CASSQARDSTDTQYF.

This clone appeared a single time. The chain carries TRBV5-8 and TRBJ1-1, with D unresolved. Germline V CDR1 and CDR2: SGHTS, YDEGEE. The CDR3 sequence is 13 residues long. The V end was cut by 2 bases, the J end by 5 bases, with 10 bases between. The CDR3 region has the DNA TGTGCCAGCAGCTTTGGTCCGGGGACTGAAGCTTTCTTT. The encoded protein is CASSFGPGTEAFF.

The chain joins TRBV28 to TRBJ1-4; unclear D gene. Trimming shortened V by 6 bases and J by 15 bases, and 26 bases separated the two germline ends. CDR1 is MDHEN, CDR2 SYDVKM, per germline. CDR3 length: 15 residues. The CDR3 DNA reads TGTGCCAGCAGCTCCGAAACTAGGCCTACCCAAGACGTGTTTTTT. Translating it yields CASSSETRPTQDVFF.

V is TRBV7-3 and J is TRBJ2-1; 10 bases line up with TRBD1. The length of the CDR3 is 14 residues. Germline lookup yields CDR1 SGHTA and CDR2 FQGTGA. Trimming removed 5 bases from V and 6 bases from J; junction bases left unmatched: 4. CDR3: CASSRDRGTNEQFF. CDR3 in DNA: TGTGCCAGCAGCCGGGACAGGGGAACCAATGAGCAGTTCTTC.

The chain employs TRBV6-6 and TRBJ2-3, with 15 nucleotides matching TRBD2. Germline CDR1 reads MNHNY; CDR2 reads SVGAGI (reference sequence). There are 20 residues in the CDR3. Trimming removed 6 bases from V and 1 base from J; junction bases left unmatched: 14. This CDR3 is CASSRRTSGRAIDGTDTQYF. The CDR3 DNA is TGTGCCAGCAGCCGAAGGACTAGCGGGAGGGCCATAGATGGCACAGATACGCAGTATTTT.

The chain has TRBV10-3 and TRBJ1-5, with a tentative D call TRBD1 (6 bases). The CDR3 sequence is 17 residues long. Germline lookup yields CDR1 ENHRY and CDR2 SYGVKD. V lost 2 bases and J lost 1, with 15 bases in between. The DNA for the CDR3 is TGTGCCATCAGTGAGGTGGGACACAAAATAAGCAATCAGCCCCAGCATTTT. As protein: CAISEVGHKISNQPQHF.

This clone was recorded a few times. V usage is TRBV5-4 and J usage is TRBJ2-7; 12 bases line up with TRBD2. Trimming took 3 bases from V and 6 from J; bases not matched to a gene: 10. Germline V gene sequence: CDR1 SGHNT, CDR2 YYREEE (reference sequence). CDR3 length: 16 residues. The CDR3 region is CASSSSQTSGSLEQYF. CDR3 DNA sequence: TGTGCCAGCAGCTCATCTCAGACTAGCGGGAGTCTCGAGCAGTACTTC.

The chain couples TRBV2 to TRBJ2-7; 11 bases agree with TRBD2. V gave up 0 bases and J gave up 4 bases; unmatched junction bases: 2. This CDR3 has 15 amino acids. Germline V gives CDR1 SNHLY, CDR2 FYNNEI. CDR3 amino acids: CASSEAGLADYEQYF. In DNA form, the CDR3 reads TGTGCCAGCAGTGAAGCGGGACTAGCGGATTACGAGCAGTACTTC. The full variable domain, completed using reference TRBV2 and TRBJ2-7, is EPEVTQTPSHQVTQMGQEVILRCVPISNHLYFYWYRQILGQKVEFLVSFYNNEISEKSEIFDDQFSVERPDGSNFTLKIRSTKLEDSAMYFCASSEAGLADYEQYFGPGTRLTVT.

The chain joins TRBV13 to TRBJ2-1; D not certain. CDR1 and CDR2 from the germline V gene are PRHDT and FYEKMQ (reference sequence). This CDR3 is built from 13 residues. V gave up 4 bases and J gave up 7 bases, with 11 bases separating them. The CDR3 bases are TGTGCCAGCAGCTCCAATATCGGGAATGAGCAGTTCTTC. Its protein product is CASSSNIGNEQFF.

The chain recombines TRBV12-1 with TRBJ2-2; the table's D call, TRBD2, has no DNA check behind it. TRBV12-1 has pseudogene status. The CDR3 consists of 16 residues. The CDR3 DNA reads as TGTGCCAGCAGCTTTGTGACTAGCGTCGACACCGGGGAGCTGTTTTTT. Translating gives CASSFVTSVDTGELFF.

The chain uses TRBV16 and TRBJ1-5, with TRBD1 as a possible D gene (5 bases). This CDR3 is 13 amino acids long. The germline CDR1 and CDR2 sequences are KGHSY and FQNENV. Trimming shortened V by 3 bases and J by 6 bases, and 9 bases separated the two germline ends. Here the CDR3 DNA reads TGTGCCAGCAGCCAGGGCGGGGGTCAGCCCCAGCATTTT. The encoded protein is CASSQGGGQPQHF.

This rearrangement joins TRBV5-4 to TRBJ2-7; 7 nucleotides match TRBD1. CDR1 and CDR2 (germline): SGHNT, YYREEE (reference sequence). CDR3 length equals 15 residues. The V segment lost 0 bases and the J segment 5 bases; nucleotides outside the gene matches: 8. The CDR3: CASSLDGRGWNEQYF. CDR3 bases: TGTGCCAGCAGCTTGGACGGCAGGGGGTGGAACGAGCAGTACTTC.

This chain's CDR3 is CASSVSGGVTEAFF. In DNA, the CDR3 is TGTGCCAGCAGCGTATCAGGGGGCGTGACTGAAGCTTTCTTT. The rearrangement uses TRBV9 and TRBJ1-1, with TRBD1 identical over 8 bases. This CDR3 contains 14 residues. CDR1 and CDR2 from the germline V gene are SGDLS and YYNGEE. The junction had 4 bases not matched to a gene; V was cut back by 1 base and J by 5 bases.

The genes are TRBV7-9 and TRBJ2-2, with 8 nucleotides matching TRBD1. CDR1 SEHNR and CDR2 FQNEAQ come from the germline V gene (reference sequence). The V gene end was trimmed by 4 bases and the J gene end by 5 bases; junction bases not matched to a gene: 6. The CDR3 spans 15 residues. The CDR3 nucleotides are TGTGCCAGCAGCTGGCAGGGGGCAGGAACCGGGGAGCTGTTTTTT. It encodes CASSWQGAGTGELFF.

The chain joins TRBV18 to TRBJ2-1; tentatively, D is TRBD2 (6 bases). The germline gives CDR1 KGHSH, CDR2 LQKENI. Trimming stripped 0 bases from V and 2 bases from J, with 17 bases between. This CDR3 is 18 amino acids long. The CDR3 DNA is TGTGCCAGCTCACCACCGATCGGGAGCCCCATGACCTACAATGAGCAGTTCTTC. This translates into CASSPPIGSPMTYNEQFF.

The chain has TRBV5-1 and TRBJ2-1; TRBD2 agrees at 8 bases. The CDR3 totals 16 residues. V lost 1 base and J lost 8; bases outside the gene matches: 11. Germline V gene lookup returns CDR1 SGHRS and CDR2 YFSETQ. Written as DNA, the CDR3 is TGCGCCAGCAGCTTGTCCATGGGGCTAGCGGGCCATGAGCAGTTCTTC. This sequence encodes CASSLSMGLAGHEQFF.

This CDR3 reads CASSFLPGGNTGELFF. For the CDR3, the DNA is TGCGCCAGCAGCTTTCTTCCCGGCGGGAACACCGGGGAGCTGTTTTTT. The chain recombines TRBV5-1 with TRBJ2-2; D is unresolved. Trimming took 2 bases from V and 1 from J, leaving 12 bases between them. CDR1 is SGHRS, CDR2 YFSETQ, per germline. The CDR3 consists of 16 residues.

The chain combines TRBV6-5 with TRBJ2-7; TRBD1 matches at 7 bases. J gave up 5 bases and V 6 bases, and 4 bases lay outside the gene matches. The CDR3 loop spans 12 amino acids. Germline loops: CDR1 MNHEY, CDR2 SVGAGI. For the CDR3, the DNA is TGTGCCAGCAGGAGGGGGCGGGACGAGCAGTACTTC. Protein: CASRRGRDEQYF.

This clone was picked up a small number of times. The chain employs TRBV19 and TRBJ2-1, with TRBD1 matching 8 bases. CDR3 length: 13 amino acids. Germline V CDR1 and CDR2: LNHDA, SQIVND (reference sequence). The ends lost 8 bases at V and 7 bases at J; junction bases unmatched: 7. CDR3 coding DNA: TGTGCCAGTCGGGGGCAGGGGGCAAATGAGCAGTTCTTC. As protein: CASRGQGANEQFF.

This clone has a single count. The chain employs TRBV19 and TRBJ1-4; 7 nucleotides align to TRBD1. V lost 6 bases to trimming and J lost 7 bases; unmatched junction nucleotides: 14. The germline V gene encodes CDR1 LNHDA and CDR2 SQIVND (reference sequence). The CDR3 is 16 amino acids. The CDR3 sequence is CASSNGPGQGGEKLFF. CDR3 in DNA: TGTGCCAGTAGCAACGGACCGGGCCAGGGGGGTGAAAAACTGTTTTTT.

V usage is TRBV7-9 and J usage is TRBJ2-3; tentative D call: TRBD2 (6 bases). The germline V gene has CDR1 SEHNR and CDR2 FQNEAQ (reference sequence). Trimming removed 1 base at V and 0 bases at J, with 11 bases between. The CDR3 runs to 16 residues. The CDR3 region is CASSLGTTASTDTQYF. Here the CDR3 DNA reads TGTGCCAGCAGCTTAGGGACTACCGCCAGCACAGATACGCAGTATTTT.

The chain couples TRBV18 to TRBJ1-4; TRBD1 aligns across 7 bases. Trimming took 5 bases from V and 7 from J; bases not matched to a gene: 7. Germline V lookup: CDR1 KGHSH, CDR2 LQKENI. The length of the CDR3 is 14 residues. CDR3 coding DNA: TGTGCCAGCTCAGGGACAGTCGGGGGTGAAAAACTGTTTTTT. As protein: CASSGTVGGEKLFF.

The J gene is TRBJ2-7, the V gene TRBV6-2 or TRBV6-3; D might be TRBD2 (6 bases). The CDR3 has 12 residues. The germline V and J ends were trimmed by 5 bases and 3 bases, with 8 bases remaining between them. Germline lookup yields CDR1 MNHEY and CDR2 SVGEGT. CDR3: CASSQTSYEQYF. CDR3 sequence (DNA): TGTGCCAGCAGTCAGACTAGCTACGAGCAGTACTTC.

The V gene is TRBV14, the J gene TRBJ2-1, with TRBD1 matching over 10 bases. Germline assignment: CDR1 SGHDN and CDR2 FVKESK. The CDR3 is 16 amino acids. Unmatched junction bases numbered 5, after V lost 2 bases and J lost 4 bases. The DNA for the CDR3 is TGTGCCAGCAGCCAATTGGGACAGGGGTGGTACAATGAGCAGTTCTTC. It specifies CASSQLGQGWYNEQFF.

CDR3 protein: CARTQPGQEIYEQYF. The CDR3 region has the DNA TGTGCCAGAACCCAACCGGGACAGGAGATCTACGAGCAGTACTTC. J is TRBJ2-7 and V is TRBV5-3; the match to TRBD1 covers 8 bases. TRBV5-3 is flagged as an ORF with uncertain function. CDR3 length: 15 residues. After removal of 6 bases from V and 3 bases from J, the junction contained 11 bases not matched to a gene.